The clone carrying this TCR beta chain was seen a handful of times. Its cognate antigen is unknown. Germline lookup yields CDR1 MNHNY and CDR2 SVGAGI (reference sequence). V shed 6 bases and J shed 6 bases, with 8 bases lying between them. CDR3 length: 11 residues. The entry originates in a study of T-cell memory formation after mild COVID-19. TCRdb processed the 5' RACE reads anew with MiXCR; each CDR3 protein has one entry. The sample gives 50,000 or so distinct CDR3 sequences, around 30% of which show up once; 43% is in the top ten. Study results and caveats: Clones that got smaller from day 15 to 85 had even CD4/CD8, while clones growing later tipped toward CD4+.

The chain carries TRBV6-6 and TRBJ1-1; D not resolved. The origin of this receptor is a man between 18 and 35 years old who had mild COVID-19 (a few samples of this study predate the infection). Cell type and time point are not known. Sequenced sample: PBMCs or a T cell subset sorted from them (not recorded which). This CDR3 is CASRTQAEAFF. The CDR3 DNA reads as TGTGCCAGCAGGACCCAGGCTGAAGCTTTCTTT.